Below, one T cell receptor (beta chain) is given with its context. Its matching antigen is unknown. These data originate in a study of a mutant IDH1 vaccine in newly diagnosed glioma. On the study more broadly: Patients arrived already treated with radiotherapy, temozolomide, or both, most having had both.

Time point described: baseline, week 1 (first vaccination visit). Treatment: pre-vaccination baseline after standard-of-care therapy. Assay used: immunoSEQ multiplex PCR; TCRdb lists only in-frame clones, some missing. Among about 100,000 clones listed, around 80% were seen once. Whole-study findings and limits: Of the patients, 85% to 95% had vaccine-induced immune responses.

The CDR3 has 13 amino acids. Trimming took 6 bases from V and 6 from J, leaving 11 bases between them. Germline V gives CDR1 LNHDA, CDR2 SQIVND (reference sequence). The source is a man between 35 and 55 years old with glioma. The starting material was PBMCs, obtained from a glioma patient treated with radiotherapy, temozolomide or both. This rearrangement joins TRBV19 to TRBJ2-2; tentative D call: TRBD1 (6 bases). CDR3 residues: CASSTGKAGELFF. The CDR3 nucleotides are TGTGCCAGTAGCACAGGGAAGGCCGGGGAGCTGTTTTTT.